These 29 T cell receptor beta chains were sequenced from one sample in a study of blood T cell repertoires in COVID-19. Produced via immunoSEQ multiplex PCR; TCRdb's table is partial and in-frame only. The top ten hold roughly 22% of the sample, which has 50,000 to 65,000 clones, 82% seen once. Sequencing was done on a sample of peripheral blood. All receptors derive from a woman in her sixties or seventies with acute or convalescent COVID-19.

J is TRBJ1-6 and V is TRBV18; D is unresolved. Germline CDR1 is KGHSH and CDR2 is LQKENI. The V and J ends lost 2 bases and 7 bases respectively, with 6 bases between them. This CDR3 comprises 13 residues. The CDR3 DNA reads TGTGCCAGCTCACCAGCGGAGAATTCACCCCTCCACTTT. It encodes CASSPAENSPLHF. Full variable domain (rest looked up from reference TRBV18 and TRBJ1-6): NAGVMQNPRHLVRRRGQEARLRCSPMKGHSHVYWYRQLPEEGLKFMVYLQKENIIDESGMPKERFSAEFPKEGPSILRIQQVVRGDSAAYFCASSPAENSPLHFGNGTRLTVT.

The chain couples TRBV18 to TRBJ1-1; the D gene is possibly TRBD1 (5 bases). V lost 4 bases and J lost 0, with 12 bases in between. Germline V gene lookup returns CDR1 KGHSH and CDR2 LQKENI. CDR3 size: 15 residues. The CDR3 DNA is TGTGCCAGCTCACAGGCAGGGCACATGAACACTGAAGCTTTCTTT. Encoded protein: CASSQAGHMNTEAFF.

The chain couples TRBV18 to TRBJ2-5; perhaps TRBD2 as D (5 bases). The germline V gene encodes CDR1 KGHSH and CDR2 LQKENI. The CDR3 covers 14 residues. V dropped 0 bases and J dropped 5 bases, with 10 bases sitting between them. The CDR3 DNA follows: TGTGCCAGCTCACCACCGGACGGGGATGAGACCCAGTACTTC. Translated, it gives CASSPPDGDETQYF.

This clone was found many times. The V gene is TRBV9, the J gene TRBJ2-7; D is unclear. Germline CDR1 SGDLS, CDR2 YYNGEE. Trimming cost V 3 bases and J 1 base, with 8 bases left between them. The CDR3 is made up of 13 amino acids. For the CDR3, the DNA is TGTGCCAGCAGCGCCACAGAATCCTACGAGCAGTACTTC. Protein: CASSATESYEQYF. The full variable domain, completed using reference TRBV9 and TRBJ2-7, is DSGVTQTPKHLITATGQRVTLRCSPRSGDLSVYWYQQSLDQGLQFLIQYYNGEERAKGNILERFSAQQFPDLHSELNLSSLELGDSALYFCASSATESYEQYFGPGTRLTVT.

The chain uses TRBV7-9 and TRBJ2-7; 7 bases fit TRBD2. There are 15 residues in the CDR3. Trimming cost V 5 bases and J 7 bases; bases outside gene matches: 14. Germline lookup yields CDR1 SEHNR and CDR2 FQNEAQ (reference sequence). CDR3 coding DNA: TGTGCCAGCAGCCCGACCGGGGCGCCCGGGGGGGAGCAGTACTTC. Protein sequence: CASSPTGAPGGEQYF.

The rearrangement links TRBV30 to TRBJ1-2; the match to TRBD1 covers 11 bases. The junction had 4 bases not matched to a gene; V was cut back by 0 bases and J by 7 bases. In germline, CDR1 is GTSNPN, CDR2 SVGIG (reference sequence). CDR3 size: 14 residues. CDR3: CAWSVGQGAFGYTF. The CDR3 DNA sequence: TGTGCCTGGAGTGTCGGACAGGGGGCTTTTGGCTACACCTTC.

The chain joins TRBV4-1 to TRBJ1-4; 10 nucleotides line up with TRBD1. The CDR3 consists of 15 residues. The germline V gene encodes CDR1 MGHRA and CDR2 YSYEKL. V shed 4 bases and J 8 bases; nucleotides not matched to a gene: 7. CDR3 loop: CASSRGDRGREKLFF. The CDR3 nucleotides are TGCGCCAGCAGCCGAGGGGACAGGGGTCGGGAAAAACTGTTTTTT.

The V call is TRBV19, the J call TRBJ1-3, with D possibly matching TRBD1 (5 bases). The CDR3 extends over 14 amino acids. V lost 2 bases and J lost 4, with 9 bases in between. Germline CDR1 reads LNHDA; CDR2 reads SQIVND (reference sequence). In DNA, the CDR3 is TGTGCCAGTAGTATAAGGGGTACGGGAAACACCATATATTTT. Translation: CASSIRGTGNTIYF.

The V gene is TRBV18, the J gene TRBJ2-5; a possible D gene is TRBD1 (5 bases). Germline CDR1 reads KGHSH; CDR2 reads LQKENI. Between the trimmed V and J ends, which lost 3 bases and 1 base, there was a span of 9 bases. The CDR3 is 14 amino acids. The CDR3 DNA reads TGTGCCAGCTCACCGGTGACAGCCCAAGAGACCCAGTACTTC. It yields the protein CASSPVTAQETQYF. Drawing the rest from reference TRBV18 and TRBJ2-5, the complete variable domain is NAGVMQNPRHLVRRRGQEARLRCSPMKGHSHVYWYRQLPEEGLKFMVYLQKENIIDESGMPKERFSAEFPKEGPSILRIQQVVRGDSAAYFCASSPVTAQETQYFGPGTRLLVL.

The chain joins TRBV11-2 to TRBJ1-1; D may be TRBD1 (6 bases). Trimming left V 5 bases short and J 1 base short, with 14 bases between. This CDR3 has 15 amino acids. Germline CDR1 reads SGHAT; CDR2 reads FQNNGV. The CDR3 sequence: CASSTKTGGNTEAFF. DNA for the CDR3: TGTGCCAGCAGCACAAAGACAGGAGGGAACACTGAAGCTTTCTTT.

This clone appeared a few times. This chain links TRBV13 with TRBJ2-3; TRBD1 matches at 9 bases. With V trimmed by 0 bases and J by 6 bases, 4 bases remained unmatched. Per germline, CDR1 PRHDT and CDR2 FYEKMQ (reference sequence). CDR3 length: 15 amino acids. The CDR3 here is CASSLGTGGADTQYF. CDR3 coding DNA: TGTGCCAGCAGCTTAGGCACAGGGGGCGCGGATACGCAGTATTTT.

This chain connects TRBV4-2 to TRBJ1-5; TRBD1 agrees at 8 bases. The J segment lost 8 bases and the V segment lost 0 bases, leaving 15 bases of the junction unmatched. CDR3 length equals 18 residues. Germline V gene sequence: CDR1 LGHNA, CDR2 YNFKEQ. CDR3: CASSQESGVVDRGEPQHF. The CDR3 DNA follows: TGTGCCAGCAGCCAAGAGAGCGGGGTAGTAGACAGGGGTGAGCCCCAGCATTTT.

The chain couples TRBV13 to TRBJ2-3, with D tentatively TRBD1 (7 bases). The CDR3 has 15 amino acids. Germline CDR1 reads PRHDT; CDR2 reads FYEKMQ (reference sequence). V was shortened by 4 bases and J by 0 bases, with 11 bases between the two germline ends. The CDR3 spells CASSSRGTSTDTQYF. In DNA, the CDR3 is TGTGCCAGCAGCTCCAGGGGGACTAGCACAGATACGCAGTATTTT.

This clone was detected only once. The V and J genes are TRBV19 and TRBJ2-7; D gene ambiguous. The CDR3 has 11 residues. Germline loops: CDR1 LNHDA, CDR2 SQIVND (reference sequence). Trimming took off 9 bases at V and 6 bases at J, with 12 bases between the two ends. As DNA, the CDR3 is TGTGCCAGCACTTCGGTCGGCGAGCAGTACTTC. Protein sequence: CASTSVGEQYF.

The chain carries TRBV30 and TRBJ1-1; maybe TRBD1 (6 bases). The CDR3 is made up of 11 amino acids. V lost 3 bases to trimming and J lost 7 bases, with 9 bases between them. Germline V gives CDR1 GTSNPN, CDR2 SVGIG (reference sequence). Here the CDR3 reads CAWRQGFEAFF. DNA of the CDR3: TGTGCCTGGAGACAGGGATTTGAAGCTTTCTTT.

The CDR3 reads CASSFGGGATDTQYF. The CDR3 DNA reads TGTGCCAGCAGCTTTGGCGGGGGGGCCACAGATACGCAGTATTTT. The chain couples TRBV11-3 to TRBJ2-3; 9 bases map to TRBD2. V shed 3 bases and J 2 bases; nucleotides not matched to a gene: 3. Germline CDR1 is SGHNT and CDR2 is YENEEA. This CDR3 region has 15 residues.

The chain is built from TRBV19 and TRBJ1-4; D remains unclear. Germline assignment: CDR1 LNHDA and CDR2 SQIVND (reference sequence). The CDR3 runs to 14 residues. V lost 3 bases and J lost 4, with 9 bases in between. For the CDR3, the DNA is TGTGCCAGTAGTATGTATGCGGGTAATGAAAAACTGTTTTTT. Translating gives CASSMYAGNEKLFF.

V gene TRBV29-1 combines with J gene TRBJ2-1; TRBD2 aligns across 8 bases. The J segment lost 0 bases and the V segment lost 7 bases, leaving 8 bases of the junction unmatched. CDR1 and CDR2 (germline): SQVTM, ANQGSEA. The CDR3 contains 15 residues. The CDR3 region is CSALSGGGSYNEQFF. In DNA, the CDR3 is TGCAGCGCCTTAAGCGGGGGAGGCTCCTACAATGAGCAGTTCTTC.

CDR3 region: CASKTGTGGGDEQFF. CDR3 in DNA: TGTGCCAGCAAAACCGGGACAGGGGGTGGCGATGAGCAGTTCTTC. The V call is TRBV6-4, the J call TRBJ2-1; 11 bases match TRBD1. V lost 7 bases, J lost 8 bases, and 10 bases stayed unmatched. Germline V gene data show CDR1 as MRHNA and CDR2 as SNTAGT. CDR3 length: 15 amino acids.

This clone was counted a single time. V gene TRBV6-5 combines with J gene TRBJ1-1; D is unresolved. CDR3 length: 14 residues. Trimming removed 7 bases at V and 0 bases at J, with 12 bases between. Germline V gene lookup returns CDR1 MNHEY and CDR2 SVGAGI. Here the CDR3 reads CASTREGMNTEAFF. The CDR3 DNA sequence: TGTGCCAGCACCCGGGAGGGCATGAACACTGAAGCTTTCTTT.

The V call is TRBV2, the J call TRBJ2-1; perhaps TRBD1 as D (5 bases). Germline loops: CDR1 SNHLY, CDR2 FYNNEI. The CDR3 sequence is 13 residues long. Trimming shortened V by 6 bases and J by 7 bases, and 13 bases separated the two germline ends. The CDR3 loop reads CASSPPYRNEQFF. DNA of the CDR3: TGTGCCAGCAGCCCCCCTTACAGGAATGAGCAGTTCTTC.

This rearrangement joins TRBV5-6 to TRBJ2-7; TRBD1 is a possible D gene (6 bases). The CDR3 is 17 amino acids. CDR1 is SGHDT, CDR2 YYEEEE, per germline. The V gene lost 0 bases and the J gene lost 2 bases, with 18 bases spanning the gap. The chain's CDR3 is CASSLARRVRDTYEQYF. The CDR3, as DNA: TGTGCCAGCAGCTTGGCAAGAAGGGTCAGGGACACCTACGAGCAGTACTTC.

The chain uses TRBV6-1 and TRBJ2-2; 7 bases are shared with TRBD1. This CDR3 region has 15 residues. V shed 2 bases and J 4 bases; nucleotides not matched to a gene: 4. From germline, CDR1 is MNHNS and CDR2 SASEGT. The CDR3 is CASSEQDRSTGELFF. The CDR3 DNA sequence: TGTGCCAGCAGTGAACAGGACAGGAGCACCGGGGAGCTGTTTTTT.

In its sample, this clone was seen a few times. The chain joins TRBV15 to TRBJ2-3; 9 bases align to TRBD2. V was pared by 8 bases and J by 2 bases, with 8 bases of the junction left unmatched. CDR1 is LNHNV, CDR2 YYDKDF, per germline (reference sequence). This CDR3 has 15 residues. CDR3 loop: CATRIAGDNTDTQYF. Written as DNA, the CDR3 is TGTGCCACCCGAATAGCGGGGGATAACACAGATACGCAGTATTTT. Full variable domain (remainder filled in from reference TRBV15 and TRBJ2-3): DAMVIQNPRYQVTQFGKPVTLSCSQTLNHNVMYWYQQKSSQAPKLLFHYYDKDFNNEADTPDNFQSRRPNTSFCFLDIRSPGLGDTAMYLCATRIAGDNTDTQYFGPGTRLTVL.

This clone was detected a few times. The V and J genes are TRBV27 and TRBJ1-6, with 10 bases aligning to TRBD1. Germline V gene sequence: CDR1 MNHEY, CDR2 SMNVEV (reference sequence). This CDR3 region has 15 residues. The V gene end was trimmed by 6 bases and the J gene end by 6 bases; junction bases not matched to a gene: 5. CDR3 in DNA: TGTGCCAGCAGGACAGGGGGCACAGTTAATTCACCCCTCCACTTT. This gives the protein CASRTGGTVNSPLHF.

This chain connects TRBV7-2 to TRBJ1-6, with TRBD1 matching 9 bases. From germline, CDR1 is SGHTA and CDR2 FQGNSA. The CDR3 spans 16 residues. V lost 1 base, J lost 7 bases, and 5 bases stayed unmatched. CDR3 amino acids: CASSLGGQGPNSPLHF. CDR3 nucleotides: TGTGCCAGCAGCTTAGGGGGACAGGGACCGAATTCACCCCTCCACTTT.

The rearrangement joins TRBV24-1 to TRBJ1-2, with D maybe TRBD1 (6 bases). CDR3 size: 16 residues. CDR1 KGHDR and CDR2 SFDVKD come from the germline V gene. Deletions cut 5 bases from V and 1 base from J, with 16 bases between. The CDR3 loop is CATSGAGDNLNYGYTF. The CDR3 nucleotides are TGTGCCACCAGTGGGGCAGGGGATAATCTTAACTATGGCTACACCTTC.

The rearrangement uses TRBV5-8 and TRBJ2-1, with unresolved D. Germline CDR1 and CDR2: SGHTS and YDEGEE. Trimming took 3 bases from V and 3 from J, leaving 7 bases between them. The CDR3 contains 13 residues. The CDR3, as DNA: TGTGCCAGCAGCTCGACAAGCTACAATGAGCAGTTCTTC. Translation: CASSSTSYNEQFF.

This chain links TRBV7-2 with TRBJ1-2, with TRBD1 matching 9 bases. V lost 1 base and J lost 4; bases outside the gene matches: 13. Germline-derived CDR1 and CDR2 are SGHTA and FQGNSA. The CDR3 totals 18 residues. The CDR3 here is CASSLDRGRSTSPYGYTF. Written as DNA, the CDR3 is TGTGCCAGCAGCTTAGACAGGGGGCGGTCAACGTCCCCCTATGGCTACACCTTC.